This T cell receptor (beta chain) comes out of a study of breast tumors, draining lymph nodes, adjacent tissues. Study-wide results and limits: Data only fit, rather than demonstrated, lymph node origin of most tumor T cells. Data fit most tumor T cells coming from lymph node, expanding in tumor.

Of note for this clonotype: Its cognate antigen is unknown.

MiXCR was run by TCRdb on the multiplex PCR reads, yielding one entry per CDR3 protein. The table shows about 130,000 distinct CDR3 sequences, with approximately 20% occurring only once. V lost 8 bases, J lost 4 bases, and 20 bases lay in between. CDR3 length: 15 amino acids. The V gene's germline CDR1 is MNHEY and CDR2 SMNVEV (reference sequence). Breast cancer patients provided tissue from their axillary draining lymph nodes. The V gene is TRBV27, the J gene TRBJ1-2; weak D call: TRBD1 (5 bases). The sequence came from a female donor with breast cancer. Some clones in this sample may be carry-over from other donors' samples. Sequencing used axillary lymph node tissue. CDR3 coding DNA: TGTGCCAGCGGGGCCCCGGGAAGAGCTACCTATGGCTACACCTTC. Amino acids: CASGAPGRATYGYTF.